The next 13 T cell receptor beta chains were all read from a single sample in a study of T cells in Graves' hyperthyroidism and ophthalmopathy. Regions amplified from RNA transcripts were the TCR beta CDR3 regions. HTBI primers were used for first-round RT-PCR of the TCR CDR3. Each CDR3 protein gets one entry after TCRdb re-called the multiplex PCR reads with MiXCR. This table has 45,000 to 55,000 distinct CDR3 sequences, roughly 51% appearing once. Input material: peripheral blood or thyroid tissue (not recorded which). The source is a man aged 18 to 30 with Graves' hyperthyroidism.

This chain joins TRBV7-9 and TRBJ1-2, with 8 positions matching TRBD1. From germline, CDR1 is SEHNR and CDR2 FQNEAQ (reference sequence). The CDR3 covers 17 residues. Germline trimming cut 5 bases from V and 7 bases from J; bases unmatched to any gene: 18. The CDR3 here is CASSPVVRGRSYFGYTF. CDR3 in DNA: TGTGCCAGCAGCCCTGTGGTCAGGGGGCGCTCTTACTTTGGCTACACCTTC.

This clonotype was seen at least ten times. This rearrangement joins TRBV6-5 to TRBJ2-5, with D uncertain. Germline V gene sequence: CDR1 MNHEY, CDR2 SVGAGI. The CDR3 runs 15 residues. V lost 0 bases to trimming and J lost 4 bases, with 12 bases between them. CDR3 protein: CASSYSISSRETQYF. The CDR3 DNA reads as TGTGCCAGCAGTTACTCGATCTCGTCTAGAGAGACCCAGTACTTC.

Here the CDR3 reads CASSQSTGVWWVSQYF. The CDR3 DNA reads TGCGCCAGCAGCCAATCCACAGGGGTTTGGTGGGTGTCTCAGTATTTT. The chain combines TRBV4-3 with TRBJ2-3, with 7 bases aligning to TRBD1. Germline V gives CDR1 LGHNA, CDR2 YSLEER. CDR3 size: 16 residues. The ends lost 2 bases at V and 12 bases at J; junction bases unmatched: 17.

This clonotype has a count of ten or more. The chain uses TRBV15 and TRBJ1-6; TRBD1 matches 8 bases. V shed 3 bases, J shed 9 bases, and the junction held 10 bases outside the gene matches. Germline CDR1 and CDR2: LNHNV and YYDKDF (reference sequence). CDR3 length: 16 amino acids. The CDR3 sequence: CATSSRTGTGRSPLHF. In nucleotides, the CDR3 is TGTGCCACCAGCAGCAGAACCGGGACAGGACGTTCACCCCTCCACTTT.

The rearrangement links TRBV2 to TRBJ1-1; TRBD1 matches at 11 bases. This CDR3 spans 16 amino acids. J gave up 0 bases and V 7 bases, and 7 bases lay outside the gene matches. Per the germline V gene, CDR1 is SNHLY and CDR2 is FYNNEI. This chain's CDR3 is CASKTGTGGMNTEAFF. CDR3 bases: TGTGCCAGCAAGACCGGGACAGGGGGAATGAACACTGAAGCTTTCTTT. The variable domain in full, completed from reference TRBV2 and TRBJ1-1, reads EPEVTQTPSHQVTQMGQEVILRCVPISNHLYFYWYRQILGQKVEFLVSFYNNEISEKSEIFDDQFSVERPDGSNFTLKIRSTKLEDSAMYFCASKTGTGGMNTEAFFGQGTRLTVV.

This clonotype was counted once. The chain carries TRBV20-1 and TRBJ1-1; a weak D match, TRBD1 (6 bases). Trimming removed 5 bases at V and 3 bases at J, with 7 bases between. Germline V gene data show CDR1 as DFQATT and CDR2 as SNEGSKA (reference sequence). This CDR3 has 11 amino acids. The CDR3 DNA reads TGCAGTGCTGAGGGGGACACTGAAGCTTTCTTT. Translating it yields CSAEGDTEAFF.

This chain links TRBV29-1 with TRBJ2-5; tentatively, D is TRBD1 or TRBD2 (5 bases each). The CDR3 sequence is 15 residues long. V lost 7 bases and J lost 5, with 23 bases in between. CDR1 and CDR2 from the germline V gene are SQVTM and ANQGSEA. CDR3 DNA: TGCAGCGCCTATAACGGGGCAAGAAAGGGGGAGACCCAGTACTTC. Translated, it gives CSAYNGARKGETQYF.

This clonotype was detected ten times or more. The chain links TRBV24-1 to TRBJ2-3; tentatively, D is TRBD2 (7 bases). The CDR3 has 15 residues. Germline CDR1 reads KGHDR; CDR2 reads SFDVKD. The ends were cut back, 4 bases at V and 3 bases at J, with 13 bases in the middle. This CDR3 is CATSEWGGRTDTQYF. CDR3 in DNA: TGTGCCACCAGTGAATGGGGGGGGCGGACAGATACGCAGTATTTT.

As regards this clonotype: At one end, the junction sequence differs from germline, possibly due to a read error. The chain is built from TRBV5-1 and TRBJ1-1; TRBD1 might be the D (5 bases). The CDR3 runs 14 residues. Germline-derived CDR1 and CDR2 are SGHRS and YFSETQ. CDR3 amino acids: CAGSSVGQNTEAFF. The CDR3 DNA reads TGCGCCGGCAGCTCTGTTGGACAGAACACTGAAGCTTTCTTT.

V is TRBV20-1 and J is TRBJ2-6; 8 bases line up with TRBD2. Trimming removed 6 bases from V and 1 base from J; junction bases left unmatched: 11. Looked up from germline, CDR1 is DFQATT and CDR2 is SNEGSKA (reference sequence). The CDR3 is 17 amino acids. CDR3 region: CSASWSGSQSGANVLTF. The CDR3 bases are TGCAGTGCGTCCTGGAGCGGGAGTCAATCTGGGGCCAACGTCCTGACTTTC.

This clonotype has just one count. The genes are TRBV15 and TRBJ1-1; TRBD1 agrees at 8 bases. The CDR3 has 15 residues. Per germline, CDR1 LNHNV and CDR2 YYDKDF (reference sequence). The junction had 6 bases not matched to a gene; V was cut back by 3 bases and J by 3 bases. The CDR3 region is CATSSGPRGHTEAFF. CDR3 sequence (DNA): TGTGCCACCAGCAGCGGCCCCAGGGGGCACACTGAAGCTTTCTTT.

This clonotype showed up many times. The chain links TRBV10-3 to TRBJ2-5; D remains ambiguous. The CDR3 has 14 amino acids. In germline, CDR1 is ENHRY, CDR2 SYGVKD. V was trimmed by 0 bases and J by 1 base, leaving 6 bases between them. The CDR3 coding sequence is TGTGCCATCAGTGAGTCGATGGTCCAAGAGACCCAGTACTTC. Its protein product is CAISESMVQETQYF.

The table lists this clonotype with many counts. The chain couples TRBV2 to TRBJ2-7; D may correspond to TRBD1 or TRBD2 (5 bases each). Trimming took off 4 bases at V and 3 bases at J, with 16 bases between the two ends. The CDR3 runs 15 residues. Germline V gene sequence: CDR1 SNHLY, CDR2 FYNNEI. CDR3 coding DNA: TGTGCCAGCAGTGTCCAAGGGGCAGGAGGCTACGAGCAGTACTTC. Translation: CASSVQGAGGYEQYF.